This T cell receptor beta chain was sequenced in a study of cytomegalovirus exposure and HLA in healthy donors. The CDR3 sequence is 15 residues long. The V and J ends lost 4 bases and 5 bases respectively, with 15 bases between them. CDR1 is SGHRS and CDR2 is YFSETQ in the germline V gene. This clone occurred a few times. PCR primers comprised 60 Vbeta and 13 Jbeta primers. The data were produced by immunoSEQ multiplex PCR, yet TCRdb's version contains in-frame clones alone and is incomplete. The sample shows 70,000 to 95,000 clones, less than 65% of them seen only once. The chain employs TRBV5-1 and TRBJ2-2, with a tentative D call TRBD1 (6 bases). The clonotype was recovered from a woman under 40 in good health and CMV-seropositive. Sequencing was carried out using PBMCs. In DNA, the CDR3 is TGCGCCAGCAGCCCCCCGGACAGCGCAACCGGGGAGCTGTTTTTT. This sequence encodes CASSPPDSATGELFF.